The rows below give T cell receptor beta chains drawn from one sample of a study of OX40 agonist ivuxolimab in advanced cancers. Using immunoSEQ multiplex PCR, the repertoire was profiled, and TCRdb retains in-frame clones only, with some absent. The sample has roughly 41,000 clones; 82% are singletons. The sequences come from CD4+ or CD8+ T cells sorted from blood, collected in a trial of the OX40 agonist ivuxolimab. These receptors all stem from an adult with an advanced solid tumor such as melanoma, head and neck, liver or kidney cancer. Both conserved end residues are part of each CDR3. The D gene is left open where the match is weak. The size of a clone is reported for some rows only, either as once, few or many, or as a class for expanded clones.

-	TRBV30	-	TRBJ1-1	CALRGVGTEAFF	TGTGCCTTAAGGGGAGTCGGCACTGAAGCTTTCTTT
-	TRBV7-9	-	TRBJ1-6	CASSLAGGRMGDSPLHF	TGTGCCAGCAGCTTAGCGGGGGGACGGATGGGCGATTCACCCCTCCACTTT
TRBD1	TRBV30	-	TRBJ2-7	CAWSGHRGRSYEQYF	TGTGCCTGGAGTGGCCACAGGGGGCGTTCCTACGAGCAGTACTTC
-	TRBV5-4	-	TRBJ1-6	CASSGGFSNSPLHF	TGTGCCAGCAGCGGGGGGTTCTCTAATTCACCCCTCCACTTT
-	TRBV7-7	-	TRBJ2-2	CASSSHRSGTGELFF	TGTGCCAGCAGCTCCCACAGGAGTGGCACCGGGGAGCTGTTTTTT
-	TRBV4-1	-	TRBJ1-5	CASSFTLGGPQHF	TGCGCCAGCAGCTTCACACTCGGGGGGCCCCAGCATTTT
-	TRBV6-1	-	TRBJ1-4	CASSDPGVGEKLFF	TGTGCCAGCAGTGATCCCGGGGTGGGTGAAAAACTGTTTTTT
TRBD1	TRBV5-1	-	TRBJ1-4	CASRQMGTVNEKLFF	TGCGCCAGCAGGCAGATGGGGACAGTTAATGAAAAACTGTTTTTT
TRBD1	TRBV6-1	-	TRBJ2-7	CASSGTGLFSEQYF	TGTGCCAGCAGTGGGACAGGGCTTTTCAGCGAGCAGTACTTC
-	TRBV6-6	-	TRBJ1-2	CASSYLQASGYTF	TGTGCCAGCAGTTACTTACAGGCGAGTGGCTACACCTTC
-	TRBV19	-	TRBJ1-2	CASSFRGDIYGYTF	TGTGCCAGTAGTTTTAGAGGGGACATCTATGGCTACACCTTC
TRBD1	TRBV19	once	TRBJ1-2	CASLDVKGAHGYTF	TGTGCCAGCCTAGACGTGAAGGGGGCTCACGGCTACACCTTC
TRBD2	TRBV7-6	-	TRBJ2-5	CASSLDAAGYQETQYF	TGTGCCAGCAGTCTCGATGCAGCGGGGTACCAAGAGACCCAGTACTTC
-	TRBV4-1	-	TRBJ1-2	CASSQAPGGGSGYTF	TGCGCCAGCAGCCAAGCCCCCGGGGGCGGTTCTGGCTACACCTTC
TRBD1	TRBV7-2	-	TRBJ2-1	CASSFKGSGTGGYNEQFF	TGTGCCAGCAGCTTTAAGGGTTCCGGGACAGGGGGCTACAATGAGCAGTTCTTC
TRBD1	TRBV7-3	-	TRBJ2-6	CASSFGTGGTGANVLTF	TGTGCCAGCAGCTTCGGGACAGGGGGCACAGGGGCCAACGTCCTGACTTTC
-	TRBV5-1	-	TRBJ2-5	CASSLGLKRSQETQYF	TGCGCCAGCAGCTTGGGGTTAAAAAGATCTCAAGAGACCCAGTACTTC
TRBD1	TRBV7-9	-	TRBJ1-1	CASSLRDRGEAFF	TGTGCCAGCAGCTTACGGGACAGGGGTGAAGCTTTCTTT
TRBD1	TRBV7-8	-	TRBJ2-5	CASSLTTGWSGETQYF	TGTGCCAGCAGCTTAACGACAGGGTGGTCAGGAGAGACCCAGTACTTC
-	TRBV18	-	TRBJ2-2	CASSPPHTGELFF	TGTGCCAGCTCACCACCGCACACCGGGGAGCTGTTTTTT
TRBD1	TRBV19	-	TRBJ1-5	CAIGGRGLDQPQHF	TGTGCCATCGGGGGCAGGGGGCTGGATCAGCCCCAGCATTTT
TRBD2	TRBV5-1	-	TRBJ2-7	CASSLGARGGPPYEQYF	TGCGCCAGCAGCTTGGGGGCACGCGGGGGGCCCCCCTACGAGCAGTACTTC
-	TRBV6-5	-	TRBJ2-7	CASRVSSYEQYF	TGTGCCAGCAGAGTCAGCTCCTACGAGCAGTACTTC
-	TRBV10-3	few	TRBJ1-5	CAISDRGVNQPQHF	TGTGCCATCAGTGATAGGGGCGTCAATCAGCCCCAGCATTTT
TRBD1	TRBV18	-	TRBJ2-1	CASSLSVGQGGNEQFF	TGTGCCAGCTCACTTTCCGTCGGACAGGGGGGGAATGAGCAGTTCTTC